This entry lists 27 T cell receptor beta chains sequenced from one sample in a study of blood T cell repertoires in COVID-19. Libraries were prepared by immunoSEQ multiplex PCR; TCRdb keeps only in-frame clonotypes and omits some of them. In the table there are 160,000 or so clones, approximately 90% of which are singletons. The sample consisted of peripheral blood. The origin of the receptors is a woman aged 70-85 years with COVID-19, enrolled during active disease.

This chain connects TRBV7-6 to TRBJ1-1; D call uncertain. The CDR3 is made up of 13 amino acids. Germline assignment: CDR1 SGHVS and CDR2 FNYEAQ. V shed 5 bases and J shed 4 bases, with 11 bases lying between them. The CDR3 nucleotides are TGTGCCAGCAGCCCCTCTCAGTCCACTGAAGCTTTCTTT. Encoded protein: CASSPSQSTEAFF.

This chain uses TRBV24-1 with TRBJ2-2; 7 bases align to TRBD2. The CDR3 length is 15 residues. V gave up 4 bases and J gave up 5 bases; unmatched junction bases: 6. The germline V gene has CDR1 KGHDR and CDR2 SFDVKD. CDR3 sequence reads: CATSDYLGGTGELFF. CDR3 bases: TGTGCCACCAGTGACTACCTCGGGGGGACCGGGGAGCTGTTTTTT.

The gene calls are TRBV7-2 and TRBJ2-3; D is uncertain. The germline gives CDR1 SGHTA, CDR2 FQGNSA. This CDR3 has 14 residues. V was cut by 2 bases and J by 4 bases, with 10 bases left in between. Here the CDR3 reads CASSLRPMADTQYF. In DNA, the CDR3 is TGTGCCAGCAGCTTACGTCCTATGGCAGATACGCAGTATTTT.

This rearrangement joins TRBV28 to TRBJ1-4; D is uncertain. CDR1 and CDR2 (germline): MDHEN, SYDVKM. This CDR3 is built from 17 residues. V was cut by 4 bases and J by 3 bases, with 18 bases left in between. CDR3 in amino acids: CASSSTGVSRANEKLFF. The CDR3 coding sequence is TGTGCCAGCAGTTCAACCGGGGTTTCTAGGGCTAATGAAAAACTGTTTTTT.

The chain has TRBV2 and TRBJ1-3; tentatively, D is TRBD1 (6 bases). The CDR3 is made up of 14 amino acids. Deletions cut 8 bases from V and 4 bases from J, with 15 bases between. Germline V gene lookup returns CDR1 SNHLY and CDR2 FYNNEI. The CDR3 sequence is CASGEQGNGNTIYF. DNA for the CDR3: TGTGCCAGCGGGGAGCAGGGGAACGGAAACACCATATATTTT. Variable domain in full (rest from reference TRBV2 and TRBJ1-3): EPEVTQTPSHQVTQMGQEVILRCVPISNHLYFYWYRQILGQKVEFLVSFYNNEISEKSEIFDDQFSVERPDGSNFTLKIRSTKLEDSAMYFCASGEQGNGNTIYFGEGSWLTVV.

This rearrangement joins TRBV4-2 to TRBJ2-3; a possible D gene is TRBD2 (6 bases). Per the germline V gene, CDR1 is LGHNA and CDR2 is YNFKEQ. This CDR3 has 18 amino acids. The V end was cut by 0 bases, the J end by 0 bases, with 16 bases between. The CDR3 is CASSQDIAASVSTDTQYF. The CDR3 region has the DNA TGTGCCAGCAGCCAAGATATAGCGGCTAGCGTTAGCACAGATACGCAGTATTTT.

This clone was detected only a few times. This chain connects TRBV9 to TRBJ2-1; 11 bases map to TRBD2. Germline V lookup: CDR1 SGDLS, CDR2 YYNGEE. Losses at the gene ends were 0 bases for V and 7 bases for J; bases not matched to a gene: 3. This CDR3 is built from 15 residues. DNA of the CDR3: TGTGCCAGCAGCGTAGAAGCTAGCGGGGGGAATGAGCAGTTCTTC. Its translation is CASSVEASGGNEQFF.

The chain is built from TRBV12-3 or TRBV12-4 and TRBJ2-3; D call uncertain. The CDR3 is made up of 13 amino acids. The V gene lost 4 bases and the J gene lost 2 bases, with 7 bases spanning the gap. For the CDR3, the DNA is TGTGCCAGCAGTTCCGGGTTCACAGATACGCAGTATTTT. Translation gives CASSSGFTDTQYF.

V is TRBV2 and J is TRBJ2-5; TRBD2 matches at 9 bases. CDR3 length: 14 residues. The V gene end was trimmed by 7 bases and the J gene end by 1 base; junction bases not matched to a gene: 4. Germline CDR1 reads SNHLY; CDR2 reads FYNNEI. The CDR3 spells CASKDSGGQETQYF. The CDR3 DNA reads as TGTGCCAGCAAGGATAGCGGGGGCCAAGAGACCCAGTACTTC.

The chain has TRBV19 and TRBJ1-2; maybe TRBD1 (5 bases). CDR1 and CDR2 from the germline V gene are LNHDA and SQIVND (reference sequence). The CDR3 has 14 amino acids. The V end was cut by 6 bases, the J end by 1 base, with 12 bases between. The DNA for the CDR3 is TGTGCCAGTAGGAAGAACAGGAGTAACTATGGCTACACCTTC. Translating it yields CASRKNRSNYGYTF.

The chain links TRBV6-6 to TRBJ1-5; 7 nucleotides match TRBD1. The CDR3 length is 16 residues. Germline assignment: CDR1 MNHNY and CDR2 SVGAGI (reference sequence). V shed 3 bases, J shed 6 bases, and the junction held 11 bases outside the gene matches. CDR3 region: CASSYEGTEGGQPQHF. CDR3 DNA: TGTGCCAGCAGTTATGAGGGGACAGAGGGCGGTCAGCCCCAGCATTTT.

The genes are TRBV6-5 and TRBJ2-7; D possibly corresponds to TRBD2 (6 bases). CDR3 length: 12 residues. The ends were cut back, 6 bases at V and 5 bases at J, with 11 bases in the middle. Germline CDR1 MNHEY, CDR2 SVGAGI. This CDR3 is CASSTSPNEQYF. CDR3 sequence (DNA): TGTGCCAGCAGCACTAGCCCCAACGAGCAGTACTTC.

The chain combines TRBV30 with TRBJ2-1; possibly TRBD1 for D (5 bases). V dropped 4 bases and J dropped 0 bases, with 7 bases sitting between them. The CDR3 runs to 13 residues. CDR1 and CDR2 (germline): GTSNPN, SVGIG (reference sequence). The CDR3 region has the DNA TGTGCCTGGACTCAGGGCTCCTACAATGAGCAGTTCTTC. Protein: CAWTQGSYNEQFF.

The V gene is TRBV19, the J gene TRBJ2-3, with 8 bases that match TRBD2. The trim removed 8 bases at V and 0 bases at J, leaving 4 bases unmatched. The germline V gene encodes CDR1 LNHDA and CDR2 SQIVND (reference sequence). The CDR3 length is 14 residues. The DNA for the CDR3 is TGTGCCAGTGCCAGCGGGGGAAGCACAGATACGCAGTATTTT. Protein product: CASASGGSTDTQYF.

V is TRBV18 and J is TRBJ1-1, with D unresolved. Trimming took 2 bases from V and 1 from J, leaving 11 bases between them. The CDR3 covers 15 residues. Germline CDR1 and CDR2: KGHSH and LQKENI. The CDR3: CASSPTVIRNTEAFF. The CDR3 DNA is TGTGCCAGCTCACCAACGGTTATAAGGAACACTGAAGCTTTCTTT.

V and J are TRBV29-1 and TRBJ2-3; TRBD1 agrees at 7 bases. The length of the CDR3 is 14 residues. The J segment lost 6 bases and the V segment lost 6 bases, leaving 12 bases of the junction unmatched. The V gene's germline CDR1 is SQVTM and CDR2 ANQGSEA. The chain's CDR3 is CSVRRQGLWDTQYF. For the CDR3, the DNA is TGCAGCGTCCGCAGACAGGGCCTTTGGGATACGCAGTATTTT.

The chain is built from TRBV30 and TRBJ2-7; D perhaps matches TRBD1 (5 bases). Trimming cost V 5 bases and J 2 bases, with 10 bases left between them. The V gene's germline CDR1 is GTSNPN and CDR2 SVGIG (reference sequence). The CDR3 extends over 12 amino acids. The CDR3 nucleotides read TGTGCCTGGGCGAAGGGGACCTACGAGCAGTACTTC. Amino acids: CAWAKGTYEQYF.

This chain uses TRBV6-2 or TRBV6-3 with TRBJ1-4; tentative D call: TRBD1 (6 bases). The CDR3 is made up of 16 amino acids. Germline values: CDR1 MNHEY, CDR2 SVGEGT. The V end lost 1 base, the J end lost 8 bases, and 17 bases lay between the germline ends. CDR3 in amino acids: CASSYYQGSLVEKLFF. For the CDR3, the DNA is TGTGCCAGCAGTTACTATCAGGGGTCGCTGGTGGAAAAACTGTTTTTT.

This chain links TRBV3-1 (or the pseudogene TRBV3-2) with TRBJ2-1; D is uncertain. The germline V gene encodes CDR1 LGHDT and CDR2 YNNKEL (reference sequence). CDR3 length: 16 residues. V was shortened by 1 base and J by 1 base, with 11 bases between the two germline ends. The CDR3 bases are TGTGCCAGCAGCCAAGCTGGCGGCAGATCCTACAATGAGCAGTTCTTC. Translation gives CASSQAGGRSYNEQFF.

The chain joins TRBV7-2 to TRBJ1-1; D may be TRBD1 (5 bases). CDR1 and CDR2 (germline): SGHTA, FQGNSA. The V end lost 1 base, the J end lost 2 bases, and 11 bases lay between the germline ends. The CDR3 sequence is 15 residues long. CDR3 region: CASSLVAGLNTEAFF. In DNA, the CDR3 is TGTGCCAGCAGCTTAGTGGCAGGGCTCAACACTGAAGCTTTCTTT.

Only one count was recorded for this clone. The chain carries TRBV5-6 and TRBJ2-2; D possibly corresponds to TRBD2 (7 bases). This CDR3 region has 18 residues. The ends were cut back, 4 bases at V and 8 bases at J, with 27 bases in the middle. From germline, CDR1 is SGHDT and CDR2 YYEEEE. In DNA form, the CDR3 reads TGTGCCAGCAGCCCCCGAGGGGGGGAAGTTTTTGGGAAAGGGGAGCTGTTTTTT. Translation: CASSPRGGEVFGKGELFF. Full variable domain (missing parts from reference TRBV5-6 and TRBJ2-2): DAGVTQSPTHLIKTRGQQVTLRCSPKSGHDTVSWYQQALGQGPQFIFQYYEEEERQRGNFPDRFSGHQFPNYSSELNVNALLLGDSALYLCASSPRGGEVFGKGELFFGEGSRLTVL.

The chain has TRBV5-8 and TRBJ2-3, with D possibly TRBD1 on 6 matching bases. The length of the CDR3 is 14 residues. Trimming stripped 2 bases from V and 3 bases from J, with 10 bases between. Germline CDR1 is SGHTS and CDR2 is YDEGEE. The CDR3 DNA reads TGTGCCAGCAGCTTCCAGGGGCTAACAGATACGCAGTATTTT. This sequence encodes CASSFQGLTDTQYF.

The V call is TRBV14, the J call TRBJ1-1, with 9 bases fitting TRBD1. Losses at the gene ends were 2 bases for V and 5 bases for J; bases not matched to a gene: 6. The CDR3 runs to 15 residues. CDR1 SGHDN and CDR2 FVKESK come from the germline V gene. The CDR3 nucleotides are TGTGCCAGCAGCCAACACTCGGGACAGGGAACTGAAGCTTTCTTT. This encodes CASSQHSGQGTEAFF.

The chain employs TRBV5-1 and TRBJ2-4; D may be TRBD2 (7 bases). V gave up 0 bases and J gave up 8 bases, with 12 bases separating them. The CDR3 spans 14 residues. Germline CDR1 and CDR2: SGHRS and YFSETQ. The chain's CDR3 is CASSLDGGQDIQYF. In nucleotides, the CDR3 is TGCGCCAGCAGCTTGGACGGGGGGCAGGACATTCAGTACTTC.

J is TRBJ2-7 and V is TRBV9, with a tentative D call TRBD2 (6 bases). Germline CDR1 and CDR2: SGDLS and YYNGEE. Trimming removed 2 bases at V and 1 base at J, with 19 bases between. CDR3 size: 17 residues. The CDR3: CASSVIIFGGASYEQYF. The DNA for the CDR3 is TGTGCCAGCAGCGTGATAATCTTCGGGGGAGCATCCTACGAGCAGTACTTC.

V usage is TRBV2 and J usage is TRBJ1-1, with D maybe TRBD1 (5 bases). There are 14 residues in the CDR3. Germline CDR1 and CDR2: SNHLY and FYNNEI. Deletions cut 4 bases from V and 1 base from J, with 10 bases between. The DNA for the CDR3 is TGTGCCAGCAGTGGGGGGGAGTGGAACACTGAAGCTTTCTTT. Translated: CASSGGEWNTEAFF. Based on the CDR3 plus reference TRBV2 and TRBJ1-1, the full variable domain is EPEVTQTPSHQVTQMGQEVILRCVPISNHLYFYWYRQILGQKVEFLVSFYNNEISEKSEIFDDQFSVERPDGSNFTLKIRSTKLEDSAMYFCASSGGEWNTEAFFGQGTRLTVV.

This clone is classed as medium-sized. The chain uses TRBV9 and TRBJ1-1; TRBD1 is a possible D gene (6 bases). Trimming took off 0 bases at V and 5 bases at J, with 8 bases between the two ends. The CDR3 extends over 13 amino acids. In germline, CDR1 is SGDLS, CDR2 YYNGEE. The CDR3 nucleotides are TGTGCCAGCAGCGTAGGAACAGGGACTGAAGCTTTCTTT. Translation gives CASSVGTGTEAFF.